This is a list of T cell receptor beta chains from one sample in a study of cytomegalovirus exposure and HLA in healthy donors. Profiled with immunoSEQ multiplex PCR; TCRdb holds only in-frame clones, not every one. The sample has approximately 76,000 clones, roughly 73% seen once. Sequencing was done on a sample of PBMCs. These TCRs come from a middle-aged woman in good health and CMV-seropositive. Each CDR3 is given without its conserved first and last residue. Fields, in order: V gene, J gene, CDR3 protein.

>TRBV4-2|TRBJ2-2
AGSQEHYNTGELF
>TRBV10-3|TRBJ2-3
AISESFRGQSTDTQY
>TRBV12-5|TRBJ2-5
ASGLADRGEETQY
>TRBV10-3|TRBJ2-2
AISGGLSNTGELF
>TRBV6-5|TRBJ2-7
ASSRDRGGSYEQY
>TRBV10-2|TRBJ2-3
ASRIGLQVFSTDTQY
>TRBV6-5|TRBJ2-6
ASSQDSSGANVLT
>TRBV7-9|TRBJ1-6
ASGGSWDTSPLH
>TRBV19|TRBJ2-5
ASSLGQGKQETQY
>TRBV7-9|TRBJ2-3
ASSFTSGRSTDTQY
>TRBV28|TRBJ1-1
ASSLKRAAEAF
>TRBV5-1|TRBJ2-1
ASSSGTGGYNEQF
>TRBV4-3|TRBJ2-7
ASSQDTAYEQY
>TRBV7-2|TRBJ2-7
ASSSGTGRYEQY
>TRBV30|TRBJ2-7
AWSVARAGEQY
>TRBV11-3|TRBJ1-1
ASSLDSWSEAF
>TRBV7-9|TRBJ2-1
ASSSWAGTGAANEQF
>TRBV29-1|TRBJ2-5
SVGYAETQY
>TRBV5-6|TRBJ2-5
ASSLASGGGSETQY
>TRBV6-5|TRBJ2-2
ASTSTGGTGELF
>TRBV6-5|TRBJ2-5
ASSYGGGETQY
>TRBV11-2|TRBJ2-7
ASSAGGRSEQY
>TRBV5-4|TRBJ2-7
ASSENRWGSSYEQY
>TRBV9|TRBJ2-3
ASSPSLDTQY
>TRBV6-5|TRBJ2-4
AAELRAGAKNIQY
>TRBV7-9|TRBJ2-2
ASSLDTAGPGELF
>TRBV5-6|TRBJ1-3
ASSQMTNTIY
>TRBV19|TRBJ1-5
ASSDRGQPQH
>TRBV7-6|TRBJ2-1
ASSLLGGASYNEQF
>TRBV19|TRBJ2-5
ASSIDGLADLQETQY
>TRBV19|TRBJ1-2
ASSWGQGTYGYT
>TRBV6-5|TRBJ2-5
ASRIQGAVGETQY
>TRBV5-1|TRBJ2-1
ASSLGGTSQNEQF
>TRBV19|TRBJ2-5
ASSAGDGTQY
>TRBV18|TRBJ2-7
ASSPGGGYEQY
>TRBV9|TRBJ2-7
AWAHLRSSYEQY
>TRBV6-6|TRBJ1-2
ASSYRGDKAGGYT
>TRBV4-1|TRBJ1-2
ASSQVAGQYGYT
>TRBV25-1|TRBJ1-6
ASGQTGGLNSPLH
>TRBV30|TRBJ2-5
ASSGGAIQETQY
>TRBV10-3|TRBJ1-3
AIRKDSSGNTIY
>TRBV25-1|TRBJ2-1
ASSELNRVPHEQF